The 28 T cell receptor beta chains below were found in one sample sequenced in a study of early T cells in non-severe SARS-CoV-2 infection. TCRdb analysed the 5' RACE reads with MiXCR anew, one entry per CDR3 protein. The sample has roughly 51,000 distinct CDR3 sequences, 6% to 7% seen once. Sequenced: whole blood. The receptors shown here come from an adult who was a healthcare worker with PCR-confirmed SARS-CoV-2 infection or an uninfected control (not recorded which).

Many counts were recorded for this clonotype. The CDR3 DNA is TGCAGTGCTAGAAGGCGACAGGTCCCCTACGAGCAGTACTTC. Its protein product is CSARRRQVPYEQYF. The chain is built from TRBV20-1 and TRBJ2-7, with a possible D match to TRBD1 (6 bases). CDR1 is DFQATT and CDR2 is SNEGSKA in the germline V gene (reference sequence). The V end was cut by 2 bases, the J end by 2 bases, with 13 bases between. This CDR3 contains 14 residues.

The chain recombines TRBV6-5 with TRBJ2-1, with D hard to call. The V end was cut by 2 bases, the J end by 1 base, with 15 bases between. The germline V gene encodes CDR1 MNHEY and CDR2 SVGAGI. The CDR3 sequence is 17 residues long. CDR3 DNA sequence: TGTGCCAGCAGTTACAAGGGTCCAGTTTCTTCCTACAATGAGCAGTTCTTC. The encoded protein is CASSYKGPVSSYNEQFF.

This clonotype appeared many times. The chain has TRBV27 and TRBJ1-2; 9 bases match TRBD1. Germline loops: CDR1 MNHEY, CDR2 SMNVEV (reference sequence). With V trimmed by 11 bases and J by 3 bases, 22 bases remained unmatched. The CDR3 spans 18 residues. The CDR3: CAPLPTPRDRAIDYGYTF. The CDR3 bases are TGTGCCCCTCTTCCCACTCCTCGGGACAGGGCCATCGACTATGGCTACACCTTC.

This clonotype turned up a few times. V usage is TRBV18 and J usage is TRBJ2-7; D remains ambiguous. The CDR3 is 12 amino acids. V lost 6 bases to trimming and J lost 5 bases, with 11 bases between them. Per germline, CDR1 KGHSH and CDR2 LQKENI. The CDR3 DNA is TGTGCCAGCTCCCAGGACCGAGACGAGCAGTACTTC. Translated, it gives CASSQDRDEQYF.

This clonotype has a count of ten or more. V usage is TRBV14 and J usage is TRBJ2-7; D call uncertain. The V end was cut by 0 bases, the J end by 7 bases, with 19 bases between. The CDR3 is 16 residues long. Germline V CDR1 and CDR2: SGHDN, FVKESK. CDR3 sequence (DNA): TGTGCCAGCAGCCAAGATATCTCCATCGGTTATTGGGAGCAGTACTTC. Translated, it gives CASSQDISIGYWEQYF.

The sample holds many counts of this clonotype. The chain carries TRBV6-5 and TRBJ1-1; D is perhaps TRBD1 (5 bases). The CDR3 runs to 14 residues. Looked up from germline, CDR1 is MNHEY and CDR2 is SVGAGI. V was clipped by 8 bases and J by 0 bases, with 13 bases between them. The CDR3 DNA reads TGTGCCAGCCGTGCGGGACGGATGAACACTGAAGCTTTCTTT. This sequence encodes CASRAGRMNTEAFF.

This clonotype appeared many times. The rearrangement uses TRBV20-1 and TRBJ2-3; tentative D call: TRBD2 (6 bases). Trimming removed 5 bases from V and 6 bases from J, with 15 bases in between. The CDR3 runs 13 residues. Germline CDR1 reads DFQATT; CDR2 reads SNEGSKA (reference sequence). This CDR3 is CSAPFPGTDTQYF. The CDR3 coding sequence is TGCAGTGCTCCCTTTCCCGGGACTGATACGCAGTATTTT.

In this sample, this clonotype turned up a few times. The chain carries TRBV29-1 and TRBJ1-1; unclear D gene. Germline CDR1 SQVTM, CDR2 ANQGSEA. The V end was cut by 4 bases, the J end by 7 bases, with 16 bases between. The length of the CDR3 is 13 residues. The CDR3 protein is CSVAGGRPVEAFF. The DNA of the CDR3 is TGCAGCGTTGCGGGAGGACGGCCGGTTGAAGCTTTCTTT.

The genes are TRBV19 and TRBJ1-1; D is uncertain. CDR1 is LNHDA and CDR2 is SQIVND in the germline V gene (reference sequence). This CDR3 has 14 residues. Between the trimmed V and J ends, which lost 10 bases and 0 bases, there was a span of 15 bases. CDR3 sequence: CATLRPGLNTEAFF. The CDR3 DNA reads as TGTGCCACCTTACGACCGGGCCTGAACACTGAAGCTTTCTTT.

This clonotype came up a few times. The rearrangement uses TRBV6-1 and TRBJ2-7; weak D call: TRBD1 (6 bases). Germline CDR1 reads MNHNS; CDR2 reads SASEGT. The CDR3 has 13 amino acids. Trimming pared 6 bases from V and 3 bases from J, leaving 12 bases between. CDR3 sequence: CASSEDSFYEQYF. CDR3 bases: TGTGCCAGCAGCGAGGACAGCTTCTACGAGCAGTACTTC.

The rearrangement uses TRBV6-2 or TRBV6-3 and TRBJ2-1; TRBD1 aligns across 8 bases. Germline lookup yields CDR1 MNHEY and CDR2 SVGEGT. V lost 4 bases to trimming and J lost 5 bases; unmatched junction nucleotides: 7. There are 15 residues in the CDR3. This CDR3 is CASSSGQGLHNEQFF. The CDR3 nucleotides read TGTGCCAGCAGTTCCGGACAGGGACTCCACAATGAGCAGTTCTTC.

This clonotype was detected ten times or more. The chain combines TRBV5-1 with TRBJ1-5; TRBD1 is a possible D gene (5 bases). Trimming left V 0 bases short and J 0 bases short, with 10 bases between. This CDR3 is built from 16 residues. Germline V gene sequence: CDR1 SGHRS, CDR2 YFSETQ. In DNA form, the CDR3 reads TGCGCCAGCAGCTTGGGACCGACAGATAGCAATCAGCCCCAGCATTTT. The encoded protein is CASSLGPTDSNQPQHF.

This clonotype was recorded many times. The chain combines TRBV19 with TRBJ2-3, with TRBD1 identical over 11 bases. J lost 7 bases, V lost 4 bases, and 13 bases had no gene match. Per the germline V gene, CDR1 is LNHDA and CDR2 is SQIVND (reference sequence). The CDR3 has 17 amino acids. The CDR3 is CASSSPSRTGGANTQYF. The CDR3 region has the DNA TGTGCCAGTAGTAGCCCCTCTCGGACAGGGGGCGCGAATACGCAGTATTTT.

This clonotype was seen repeatedly, ten times or more. The V call is TRBV27, the J call TRBJ1-6; D may be TRBD1 (5 bases). CDR1 and CDR2 (germline): MNHEY, SMNVEV (reference sequence). The CDR3 consists of 16 residues. Trimming took off 6 bases at V and 7 bases at J, with 19 bases between the two ends. DNA for the CDR3: TGTGCCAGCAGGCAAGCTGGCGGCCGGGGGAATTCACCCCTCCACTTT. Its protein is CASRQAGGRGNSPLHF.

In its sample, this clonotype was seen many times. The chain uses TRBV6-6 and TRBJ1-6; D is undetermined. V gave up 4 bases and J gave up 3 bases, with 10 bases separating them. The germline V gene encodes CDR1 MNHNY and CDR2 SVGAGI (reference sequence). This CDR3 comprises 15 residues. Here the CDR3 reads CASSSDGLYNSPLHF. The CDR3 nucleotides read TGTGCCAGCAGTTCGGACGGCCTCTATAATTCACCCCTCCACTTT.

This clonotype turned up a few times. The chain recombines TRBV12-3 or TRBV12-4 with TRBJ1-2; perhaps TRBD1 as D (5 bases). Trimming pared 2 bases from V and 4 bases from J, leaving 11 bases between. The CDR3 has 14 residues. The CDR3 DNA follows: TGTGCCAGCAGTTTAAATGGAGGGACCTATGGCTACACCTTC. Its translation: CASSLNGGTYGYTF.

To note about this clonotype: One end of the junction does not line up with germline, which may come from a read error. The rearrangement links TRBV12-3 or TRBV12-4 to TRBJ2-7; D is ambiguous. This CDR3 comprises 15 residues. In DNA form, the CDR3 reads TGTACCAGCAGCCCTCGGAAGGGTACCGAATACGAGCAGTACTTC. Protein product: CTSSPRKGTEYEQYF.

In this sample, this clonotype turned up a few times. Sequence at one end of the junction differs from germline and may be a read error. This rearrangement joins TRBV7-2 to TRBJ1-5; D remains ambiguous. Germline V gene sequence: CDR1 SGHTA, CDR2 FQGNSA. This CDR3 has 14 residues. The CDR3 loop is CASSLVNSNQPQHF. As DNA, the CDR3 is TGTGCCAGCAGTTTAGTCAATAGCAATCAGCCCCAGCATTTT.

This clonotype was picked up many times. The chain uses TRBV6-1 and TRBJ2-5, with D possibly matching TRBD1 (6 bases). From germline, CDR1 is MNHNS and CDR2 SASEGT. The CDR3 extends over 14 amino acids. The V and J ends lost 2 bases and 4 bases respectively, with 11 bases between them. CDR3 region: CASSEQTGRETQYF. The CDR3 DNA follows: TGTGCCAGCAGTGAACAAACAGGGCGAGAGACCCAGTACTTC.

This clonotype was observed at least ten times. V usage is TRBV9 and J usage is TRBJ2-3; the match to TRBD2 covers 8 bases. The CDR3 length is 16 residues. In germline, CDR1 is SGDLS, CDR2 YYNGEE. V gave up 0 bases and J gave up 0 bases; unmatched junction bases: 3. DNA for the CDR3: TGTGCCAGCAGCGTAGTGGCTAGCGGGAGCACAGATACGCAGTATTTT. It encodes CASSVVASGSTDTQYF.

Comment on this clonotype: A much larger clone sits a single nucleotide away, making a read error possible. The chain combines TRBV10-1 with TRBJ2-3, with 10 bases fitting TRBD2. Germline V gene data show CDR1 as WNHNN and CDR2 as SYGVQD (reference sequence). Unmatched junction bases numbered 7, after V lost 7 bases and J lost 0 bases. The CDR3 has 16 amino acids. In nucleotides, the CDR3 is TGCGCCAGCATTTCTCTAGCGGGGGCTAGCACAGATACGCAGTATTTT. It specifies CASISLAGASTDTQYF.

This clonotype was counted at least ten times. The chain recombines TRBV6-5 with TRBJ1-5; 7 nucleotides match TRBD1. The trim removed 7 bases at V and 9 bases at J, leaving 9 bases unmatched. CDR1 and CDR2 from the germline V gene are MNHEY and SVGAGI. The CDR3 extends over 13 amino acids. For the CDR3, the DNA is TGTGCCAGCACAGACAGGGTCGAAGGGCCCCAGCATTTT. Its translation: CASTDRVEGPQHF.

This clonotype was observed many times. The chain employs TRBV5-1 and TRBJ2-5; D call uncertain. Germline lookup yields CDR1 SGHRS and CDR2 YFSETQ. This CDR3 comprises 14 residues. The V end was cut by 0 bases, the J end by 5 bases, with 11 bases between. In DNA form, the CDR3 reads TGCGCCAGCAGCTTGGACAGCCCCTCGGAGACCCAGTACTTC. Translated, it gives CASSLDSPSETQYF.

The genes are TRBV30 and TRBJ2-6; 7 positions agree with TRBD2. Germline V gives CDR1 GTSNPN, CDR2 SVGIG (reference sequence). The CDR3 covers 15 residues. The J segment lost 6 bases and the V segment lost 3 bases, leaving 8 bases of the junction unmatched. The CDR3 nucleotides read TGTGCCTGGAGAACGGGACTACGATTGGCCAACGTCCTGACTTTC. Amino acids: CAWRTGLRLANVLTF. Full variable domain (rest looked up from reference TRBV30 and TRBJ2-6): SQTIHQWPATLVQPVGSPLSLECTVEGTSNPNLYWYRQAAGRGLQLLFYSVGIGQISSEVPQNLSASRPQDRQFILSSKKLLLSDSGFYLCAWRTGLRLANVLTFGAGSRLTVL.

The CDR3 bases are TGTGCCAGCAGCCAACCCGACAGGGGGATCGACGAGCAGTACTTC. As protein: CASSQPDRGIDEQYF. The chain is built from TRBV3-1 and TRBJ2-7, with 9 bases fitting TRBD1. V lost 2 bases, J lost 5 bases, and 7 bases stayed unmatched. Germline CDR1 is LGHDT and CDR2 is YNNKEL (reference sequence). The CDR3 covers 15 residues.

At least ten counts were recorded for this clonotype. At one end the junction does not follow the germline gene, possibly because of a read error. The chain uses TRBV7-7 and TRBJ2-5; D is unclear. The CDR3 loop spans 13 amino acids. Germline V CDR1 and CDR2: SSHAT, FNYEAQ (reference sequence). Written as DNA, the CDR3 is TGTGCTAGCAGCCTGTCTATGCAAGAGACCCAGTACTTC. Encoded protein: CASSLSMQETQYF.

This chain connects TRBV9 to TRBJ2-1; possible D gene TRBD2, 5 bases. The V gene lost 0 bases and the J gene lost 7 bases, with 17 bases spanning the gap. CDR3 length: 16 residues. The V gene's germline CDR1 is SGDLS and CDR2 YYNGEE. CDR3 nucleotides: TGTGCCAGCAGCGTAGAACCGGGGTCGTGGCAAAATGAGCAGTTCTTC. Its translation is CASSVEPGSWQNEQFF.

This clonotype has only a few counts. The chain recombines TRBV11-2 with TRBJ2-7; no definite D call. Germline V CDR1 and CDR2: SGHAT, FQNNGV. The CDR3 contains 13 residues. V was cut by 4 bases and J by 2 bases, with 9 bases left in between. The CDR3 coding sequence is TGTGCCAGCAGCTCTTCCGGTACCTACGAGCAGTACTTC. It specifies CASSSSGTYEQYF.